This T cell receptor (beta chain) was sequenced during a study of Graves' ophthalmopathy and Graves' hyperthyroidism. PBMCs had their origin in fresh peripheral blood (approximately 9.9 ml). Per germline, CDR1 SEHNR and CDR2 FQNEAQ (reference sequence). Germline trimming cut 6 bases from V and 11 bases from J; bases unmatched to any gene: 8. This CDR3 contains 12 residues. Turning to this clonotype: The antigen remains undetermined.

Study results and limitations: It was with 65% to 71% sensitivity and around 72% specificity that the model predicted ophthalmopathy progression.

The TCR beta CDR3 regions underwent amplification from RNA transcripts. First-round RT-PCR employed HTBI primers, with a second-round multiplex PCR after it. TCRdb analysed the multiplex PCR reads with MiXCR anew, one entry per CDR3 protein. Among hundreds of thousands of distinct CDR3 sequences listed, about 41% were seen once. Source material: peripheral blood. The source of this sequence is an adult man with Graves' ophthalmopathy. V and J are TRBV7-9 and TRBJ2-5; 8 bases are a match to TRBD1. CDR3 sequence reads: CASRNRGNEQYF. DNA for the CDR3: TGTGCCAGCAGAAACAGGGGGAATGAGCAGTACTTC.